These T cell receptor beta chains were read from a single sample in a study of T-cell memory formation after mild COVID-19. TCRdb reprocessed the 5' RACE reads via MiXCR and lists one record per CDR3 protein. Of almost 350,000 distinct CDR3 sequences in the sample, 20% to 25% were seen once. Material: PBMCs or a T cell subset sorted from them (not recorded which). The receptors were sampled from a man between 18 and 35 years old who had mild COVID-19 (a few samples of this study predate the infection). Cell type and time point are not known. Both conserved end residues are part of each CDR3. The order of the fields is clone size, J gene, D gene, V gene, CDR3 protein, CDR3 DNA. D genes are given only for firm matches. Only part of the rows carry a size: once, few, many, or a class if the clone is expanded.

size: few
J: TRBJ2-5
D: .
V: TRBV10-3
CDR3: CAITDNSQETQYF
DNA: TGTGCCATCACCGATAACAGCCAAGAGACCCAGTACTTC

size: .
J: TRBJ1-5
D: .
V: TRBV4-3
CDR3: CASSQERYSNQPQHF
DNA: TGCGCCAGCAGCCAAGAGAGGTATAGCAATCAGCCCCAGCATTTT

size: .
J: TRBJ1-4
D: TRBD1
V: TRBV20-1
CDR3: CSAIPIDRGGEKLFF
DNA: TGCAGTGCTATCCCGATAGACAGGGGAGGTGAAAAACTGTTTTTT

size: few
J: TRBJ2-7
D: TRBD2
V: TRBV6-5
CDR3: CASRRSGWAYEQYF
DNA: TGTGCCAGCAGGCGTAGCGGGTGGGCCTACGAGCAGTACTTC

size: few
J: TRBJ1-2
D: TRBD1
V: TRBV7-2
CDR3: CASSLGQGAHYGYTF
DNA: TGTGCCAGCAGCCTGGGACAGGGGGCCCACTATGGCTACACCTTC

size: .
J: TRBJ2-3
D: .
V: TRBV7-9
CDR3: CASSLASTPQIQYF
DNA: TGTGCCAGCAGCTTGGCCTCCACCCCACAGATACAGTATTTT

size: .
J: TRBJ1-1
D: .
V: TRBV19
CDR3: CASSIFWYTEAFF
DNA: TGTGCCAGTAGTATTTTCTGGTACACTGAAGCTTTCTTT

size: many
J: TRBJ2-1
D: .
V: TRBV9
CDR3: CASSVSQVNEQFF
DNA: TGTGCCAGCAGCGTCTCCCAGGTGAATGAGCAGTTCTTC

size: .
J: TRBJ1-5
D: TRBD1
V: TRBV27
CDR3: CASSLSVRGQGQPQHF
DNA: TGTGCCAGCAGTTTATCTGTCAGGGGACAGGGTCAGCCCCAGCATTTT

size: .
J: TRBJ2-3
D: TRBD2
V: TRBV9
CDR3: CASKRGLADHSTDTQYF
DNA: TGTGCCAGCAAACGGGGACTAGCGGACCATAGCACAGATACGCAGTATTTT